The TCR beta chain described here comes from a study of cytomegalovirus exposure and HLA in healthy donors (dated by TCRdb to 2016 to 2017). Regarding the research as a whole: According to an earlier analysis of a few hundred of the donors, 200 million or so T cells yielded 100 million or so unique TCR beta sequences and approximately 300 Gb of sequence data. About 300 gigabases of sequencing data and 91 million or so unique TCR sequences made up an early release that covered approximately 650 HLA-typed donors. Of the roughly 400 genotyped donors, 65% to 90% were placed in the genetic ancestry cluster associated with self-reported Caucasian donors. The aim of the study was to test whether cataloging public T cell receptors could identify signatures of past pathogen exposure. Using immunosequencing, the study profiled T cell repertoires from 500 to 800 subjects and related those repertoires to cytomegalovirus serostatus. Besides the first cohort of roughly 700 subjects, a separate validation cohort made up of over a hundred different subjects was used. To predict cytomegalovirus infection status, the study brought together high-throughput TCR immunosequencing, statistical association of individual TCRs with disease status, and machine learning. To study patterns of TCR occurrence, a later analysis re-analyzed previously published TCR beta repertoires from around 660 donors and added high-resolution HLA genotyping. The later analysis used no new phenotypic data to find candidate immune exposures, relying instead on TCR beta sequences and their occurrence across donors. In an earlier analysis of roughly 580 of the donors, high-throughput TCR beta sequencing was used to judge whether each TCR beta V gene segment behaved as functional or pseudogenic. Donor age, sex, ethnicity and CMV serostatus were collected together with the repertoire data. Genome-wide SNP genotypes for about 55% of the roughly 670 donors were used in a later genetic analysis, which treated that subset as a discovery cohort. All discovery cohort repertoires had been generated using a single sequencing platform. Both class I and class II loci were covered by HLA typing, at four-digit resolution. The number of donors typed differed by locus, with about 629-630 for A, B, C, DRB1 and DQB1, 522 for DQA1, nearly 610 for DPA1, and around 430 for DPB1. A few DR-DQ haplotypes were treated as single units for association and clustering because of strong linkage in the cohort. Across roughly 420 genotyped donors of the cohort, an average of roughly 250,000 unique TCR beta nucleotide sequences per donor were sequenced, and roughly 17% of those sequences were non-productive. On the study overall, not on this receptor specifically: The cohort was sequenced for TCR beta chains only, and without alpha or paired-chain data the features that could be detected were limited. An association between a missense DCLRE1C variant and V-gene and J-gene trimming of TCR beta chains was found in a later genetic analysis and replicated in an independent cohort. In both the original and validation cohorts, the classifier was reported to diagnose cytomegalovirus status with high specificity and sensitivity. In a later analysis, over 15,000 TCR beta sequences were associated with specific HLA alleles at a false discovery rate of 0.05. Correlated functional status among segregating V segments might reflect linkage disequilibrium, but an unknown experimental factor could not be ruled out. Compared with equally common non-associated chains, HLA-associated TCR beta chains in a later analysis were more clonally expanded and had lower generation probabilities. A group of highly shared sequence variants was considered likely to be a technical artifact of the sequencing pipeline. A total of fewer than 200 TCR beta chains were listed by the study as associated with cytomegalovirus. Presence/absence analyses assumed roughly uniform sequencing depth across donors, an assumption that may not hold. In an earlier analysis of over 550 of the donors, most TCR beta V segments were observed in productive rearrangements about 90% or about 30% of the time, broadly matching IMGT annotations. The earlier analysis of 587 of the donors excluded fewer than 20 rarely observed V segments, including chromosome 9 orphons, because counts were too low. Some IMGT-functional V segments, including TRBV6-2 and TRBV6-3, could not be told apart with the 87-base-pair reads, so those segments were excluded. In a later genetic analysis, fewer N-insertions in productive TCRs were reported among donors in an Asian-associated ancestry cluster than the approximately 670-donor mean. Most CMV-associated TCR beta chains appeared to be HLA-restricted in a later analysis, and the HLA associations seemed to be driven largely by CMV exposure. Immune exposure information for the cohort was limited to CMV serostatus. When HLA alleles, especially DR and DQ, strongly co-occurred, attributing TCR associations to individual alleles was difficult. While some public TCRs were present in many individuals, most TCR sequences turned up only very rarely across donors. The authors suggested that the approach could potentially be generalized to other disease states and immunological phenotypes. According to a later analysis, TCR association rates differed among HLA loci, with DRB1 alleles showing the most associated TCRs and HLA-C alleles showing the fewest. Because some donors lacked HLA typing at each locus, the association tests relied only on the typed subset. In a later analysis, several top co-occurrence clusters were reported to appear linked to parvovirus B19, influenza, CMV and Epstein-Barr virus. In vitro tests confirmed that a few of the cytomegalovirus-associated TCR beta chains recognize cytomegalovirus antigens. A further reported finding was that TCR beta sequences accurately predicted the HLA-A and HLA-B alleles for most subjects in the first cohort.

Libraries came from the immunoSEQ multiplex PCR assay. A mixture of 60 forward primers for TCR Vbeta segments and 13 reverse primers for TCR Jbeta segments was used in the multiplex PCR. The CDR3 region of rearranged TCR beta genes was amplified from genomic DNA with a multiplex PCR assay. Amplified TCR beta libraries were sequenced as 87-base-pair reads on the Illumina HiSeq System. The published analysis was carried out like this. A later analysis counted about 80 million unique TCR beta chains across the 666 repertoires, and some 11 million of these chains were shared by at least two donors. Raw reads were error-corrected and collapsed into unique sequences by a nearest-neighbor algorithm in which closely related sequences were merged to remove PCR and sequencing errors. V, D and J gene segments were assigned by aligning CDR3 sequences to IMGT reference sequences. For a sequence to be retained, a match of at least six nucleotides was required to both a V gene segment and a J gene segment. A rearrangement was called productive if the CDR3 had no stop codons and remained in frame with V and J, and every other rearrangement was called non-productive. CDR3 was defined by IMGT convention, running from the second conserved V-encoded cysteine to the conserved J-encoded phenylalanine. The earlier analysis of 500 to 750 of the donors excluded any sequence lacking an unambiguous match to a single V gene segment. In an earlier analysis of roughly 600 of the donors, a V segment was called functional when productive rearrangements were above 56.7%, and segregating when the standard deviation between donors exceeded 5%. A statistical classification framework was built to diagnose cytomegalovirus status from the catalog of TCR beta chain sequences. A later analysis assigned V and J genes by comparing TCR nucleotide sequences with IMGT/GENE-DB human TR gene sequences. In a later analysis, CDR3 sequences and most-parsimonious VDJ recombination scenarios were assigned using the TCRdist pipeline. In a later analysis, each TCR beta chain was defined by its CDR3 amino acid sequence together with its V-gene family, and reads without a unique V-gene family were excluded. In a later analysis, 500 to 700 highly shared, low-generation-probability nucleotide sequences were removed to address suspected cross-contamination and a sequencing artifact. A later analysis calculated a clonal expansion index for each public chain from normalized within-repertoire ranks of inferred template counts. In a later analysis, generation probabilities were computed with a VDJ recombination model fitted to out-of-frame rearrangements, and the resulting probabilities were checked against IGoR. In a later analysis, TCR-TCR, TCR-HLA and TCR-CMV co-occurrence was scored with hypergeometric tests, and a repertoire-size bias correction was applied to TCR pairs. False discovery rates were estimated in a later analysis by permuting HLA or CMV assignments 20 times. In a later analysis, co-occurring TCRs were grouped using DBSCAN, with TCRdist sequence similarity added in when clustering inside HLA-allele-positive subsets. Repertoires with fewer than 30,000 or more than 120,000 public chains were left out of co-occurrence clustering, as were about five repertoires with anomalous nucleotide sharing. Here the immuneACCESS table is served through TCRdb, limited to in-frame sequences with V and J called. Missing clones are a known gap in these copies; in checked studies unresolved V genes cover under half, and the rest lacks a known reason. V and J calls and clone size are as listed in that table; D and trimming were resolved from the DNA. The sample includes about 270,000 clones, with roughly 70% observed a single time. The ten largest clones represent approximately 2.5% of the sample.

The V end gives up 6 bases and the J end 3 bases, leaving 11 bases in the junction not matched to a gene. The cysteine opens and the phenylalanine closes a CDR3 of 17 amino acids. The retained sequence is limited to the CDR3, 51 bases, with the frame set at the first base. Sequences MDHEN (CDR1) and SYDVKM (CDR2) are obtained from the germline V gene. In total, around 600 healthy bone marrow donors made up the cohort. All cohort members were sampled while nominally healthy, although unrecorded immune exposures were likely present. The donor was CMV seronegative and belonged to the group of 352 seronegative cohort members. Every donor gave a peripheral blood sample, and the peripheral blood mononuclear cells from that sample were used for TCR beta sequencing. The Qiagen DNeasy Blood Extraction Kit was used to extract genomic DNA from the blood cell samples. This clone showed up just a few times. Its antigen remains undetermined. Per-base qualities were not stored, and no clone one base away is much larger.

The rearranged chain carries TRBV28 and TRBJ2-2; 9 junctional bases match TRBD2. Sequencing input: PBMCs. This TCR was recovered from a female donor in good health and CMV-seronegative. The CDR3 amino acid sequence is: CASSPEAGGLDTGELFF. The DNA sequence reads TGTGCCAGCAGCCCTGAGGCGGGAGGGTTAGACACCGGGGAGCTGTTTTTT.